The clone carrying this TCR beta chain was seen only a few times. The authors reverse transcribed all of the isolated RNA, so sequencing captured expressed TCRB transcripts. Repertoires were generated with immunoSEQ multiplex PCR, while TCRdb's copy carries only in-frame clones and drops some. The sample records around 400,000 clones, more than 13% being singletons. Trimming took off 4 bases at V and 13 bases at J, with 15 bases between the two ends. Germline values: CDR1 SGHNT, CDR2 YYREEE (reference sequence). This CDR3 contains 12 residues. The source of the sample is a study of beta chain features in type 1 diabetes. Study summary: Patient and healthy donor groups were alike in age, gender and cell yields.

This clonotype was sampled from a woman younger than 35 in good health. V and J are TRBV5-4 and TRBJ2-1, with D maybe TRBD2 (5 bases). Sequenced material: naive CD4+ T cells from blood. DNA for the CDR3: TGTGCCAGCAGCCTCCCTCTCCGGGAACAGTTCTTC. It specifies CASSLPLREQFF.